A selection of T cell receptor beta chains follows, all from one sample in a study of neurological immune-mediated disorders. In TCRdb, the 5' RACE reads were re-called with MiXCR into one record per CDR3 protein. Counted here are roughly 80,000 distinct CDR3 sequences, about 9.4% occurring once; the ten biggest clones make up 1.8%. Sample: PBMCs. The source is a man aged 35-49 years in good health. CDR3s include the opening cysteine and the closing phenylalanine or tryptophan. The D gene is left open where the match is weak. The listing skips clone size in some rows; elsewhere it reads once, few, many or a size class.

D gene: NA
CDR3 length: 14
J gene: TRBJ1-5
clone size: many
V gene: TRBV15
CDR3 DNA: TGTGCCACCAGCAGAGAAGCCACCGGGACTAAGCAGCATTTT
CDR3 protein: CATSREATGTKQHF

D gene: NA
CDR3 length: 12
J gene: TRBJ1-5
clone size: many
V gene: TRBV2
CDR3 DNA: TGTGCCAGCGGGCGGGGTAATCAGCCCCAGCATTTT
CDR3 protein: CASGRGNQPQHF

D gene: NA
CDR3 length: 15
J gene: TRBJ1-2
clone size: few
V gene: TRBV28
CDR3 DNA: TGTGCCAGCAGTACACCTGGGGGGGGTGCCTATGGCTACACCTTC
CDR3 protein: CASSTPGGGAYGYTF

D gene: NA
CDR3 length: 18
J gene: TRBJ2-7
clone size: many
V gene: TRBV7-2
CDR3 DNA: TGTGCCAGCAGCTTAGTCGGGAGCGGAGGGAACCACCCCTACGAGCAGTACTTC
CDR3 protein: CASSLVGSGGNHPYEQYF

D gene: NA
CDR3 length: 16
J gene: TRBJ2-5
clone size: many
V gene: TRBV3-1
CDR3 DNA: TGTGCCAGCAGCCAAATGGACCTTTTGGCCCAAGAGACCCAGTACTTC
CDR3 protein: CASSQMDLLAQETQYF

D gene: NA
CDR3 length: 13
J gene: TRBJ2-2
clone size: many
V gene: TRBV5-1
CDR3 DNA: TGCGCCAGCAGCCACATCGTCCCCGGGGAGCTGTTTTTT
CDR3 protein: CASSHIVPGELFF

D gene: NA
CDR3 length: 13
J gene: TRBJ1-1
clone size: many
V gene: TRBV7-2
CDR3 DNA: TGTGCCAGCAGGACGACAGCCTACACTGAAGCTTTCTTT
CDR3 protein: CASRTTAYTEAFF

D gene: NA
CDR3 length: 14
J gene: TRBJ2-3
clone size: many
V gene: TRBV3-1
CDR3 DNA: TGTGCCAGCAGCCTCGACGGAAGCACAGATACGCAGTATTTT
CDR3 protein: CASSLDGSTDTQYF

D gene: NA
CDR3 length: 19
J gene: TRBJ2-6
clone size: NA
V gene: TRBV5-1
CDR3 DNA: TGCGCCAGCAGCTTGGCCCCATTAGGAGAGGACTCTGGGGCCAACGTCCCGACTTTC
CDR3 protein: CASSLAPLGEDSGANVPTF

D gene: TRBD1
CDR3 length: 18
J gene: TRBJ2-1
clone size: many
V gene: TRBV6-5
CDR3 DNA: TGTGCCAGCAGTTACAGTCTCGAGGGGGCGAGCTCCTACAATGAGCAGTTCTTC
CDR3 protein: CASSYSLEGASSYNEQFF

D gene: NA
CDR3 length: 16
J gene: TRBJ2-3
clone size: NA
V gene: TRBV5-1
CDR3 DNA: TGCGCCAGCAGCTTGAACGGGGTAACGGGGACCGATACGCAGTATTTT
CDR3 protein: CASSLNGVTGTDTQYF

D gene: TRBD1
CDR3 length: 13
J gene: TRBJ2-1
clone size: NA
V gene: TRBV20-1
CDR3 DNA: TGCAGTGCCCCGGACAGGGGGCACAGTGAGCAGTTCTTC
CDR3 protein: CSAPDRGHSEQFF

D gene: NA
CDR3 length: 12
J gene: TRBJ2-7
clone size: many
V gene: TRBV5-8
CDR3 DNA: TGTGCCAGCAGCAGGGACGCCTACGAGCAGTACTTC
CDR3 protein: CASSRDAYEQYF

D gene: NA
CDR3 length: 14
J gene: TRBJ2-1
clone size: many
V gene: TRBV10-3
CDR3 DNA: TGTGCCATCAGTGATCTGGGCCCCTACAATGAGCAGTTCTTC
CDR3 protein: CAISDLGPYNEQFF

D gene: NA
CDR3 length: 16
J gene: TRBJ2-7
clone size: many
V gene: TRBV20-1
CDR3 DNA: TGCAGTGCTAGCTCTAGCGGTCGGAAGGGGGGGTACGAGCAGTACTTC
CDR3 protein: CSASSSGRKGGYEQYF

D gene: NA
CDR3 length: 14
J gene: TRBJ2-6
clone size: many
V gene: TRBV12-3/TRBV12-4
CDR3 DNA: TGTGCCAGCAGAAGTTCTCTGGGGGCCAACGTCCTGACTTTC
CDR3 protein: CASRSSLGANVLTF

D gene: NA
CDR3 length: 14
J gene: TRBJ2-7
clone size: many
V gene: TRBV25-1
CDR3 DNA: TGTGCCAGCAGTGCGAGGTTGGAAAGGCACGAGCAGTACTTC
CDR3 protein: CASSARLERHEQYF

D gene: TRBD2
CDR3 length: 16
J gene: TRBJ2-1
clone size: many
V gene: TRBV9
CDR3 DNA: TGTGCCAGCAGCGTAGCGGACACGGGAGGAAGGAATGAGCAGTTCTTC
CDR3 protein: CASSVADTGGRNEQFF

D gene: TRBD1
CDR3 length: 17
J gene: TRBJ1-2
clone size: many
V gene: TRBV7-3
CDR3 DNA: TGTGCCAGCCCGTCCCCCACCAAAAAGACAGGGATACATGGCTACACCTTC
CDR3 protein: CASPSPTKKTGIHGYTF

D gene: NA
CDR3 length: 12
J gene: TRBJ1-1
clone size: many
V gene: TRBV7-9
CDR3 DNA: TGTGCCAGCAGCCATTTGGGTACTGAAGCTTTCTTT
CDR3 protein: CASSHLGTEAFF

D gene: NA
CDR3 length: 15
J gene: TRBJ1-5
clone size: many
V gene: TRBV20-1
CDR3 DNA: TGCAGTGCTAGAGATCCCAGCTCAGGAAATCAGCCCCAGCATTTT
CDR3 protein: CSARDPSSGNQPQHF

D gene: TRBD2
CDR3 length: 17
J gene: TRBJ2-3
clone size: many
V gene: TRBV5-1
CDR3 DNA: TGCGCCAGCAGCACGGCGGGGGGACTTACTAGCACAGATACGCAGTATTTT
CDR3 protein: CASSTAGGLTSTDTQYF

D gene: NA
CDR3 length: 14
J gene: TRBJ2-7
clone size: many
V gene: TRBV5-6
CDR3 DNA: TGTGCCAGCAGCCGAACCGGGGCAGCCTACGAGCAGTACTTC
CDR3 protein: CASSRTGAAYEQYF

D gene: NA
CDR3 length: 13
J gene: TRBJ2-3
clone size: many
V gene: TRBV6-5
CDR3 DNA: TGTGCCAGCAGCTACGGACGCACAGATACGCAGTATTTT
CDR3 protein: CASSYGRTDTQYF

D gene: NA
CDR3 length: 13
J gene: TRBJ1-3
clone size: many
V gene: TRBV20-1
CDR3 DNA: TGCAGTGCAGCCGGACGGGATGGAAACACCATATATTTT
CDR3 protein: CSAAGRDGNTIYF

D gene: TRBD2
CDR3 length: 17
J gene: TRBJ2-3
clone size: many
V gene: TRBV5-1
CDR3 DNA: TGCGCCAGCAGCCCTAGCGGGGGATCATCTAGCACAGATACGCAGTATTTT
CDR3 protein: CASSPSGGSSSTDTQYF

D gene: NA
CDR3 length: 14
J gene: TRBJ1-1
clone size: many
V gene: TRBV6-8
CDR3 DNA: TGTGCCAGCAGGTACCTGACAGTTAACACTGAAGCTTTCTTT
CDR3 protein: CASRYLTVNTEAFF

D gene: NA
CDR3 length: 14
J gene: TRBJ2-5
clone size: many
V gene: TRBV27
CDR3 DNA: TGTGCCAGCAGTTTAGTGGGGGCCCAAGAGACCCAGTACTTC
CDR3 protein: CASSLVGAQETQYF

D gene: NA
CDR3 length: 11
J gene: TRBJ1-3
clone size: many
V gene: TRBV12-3/TRBV12-4
CDR3 DNA: TGTGCCAGCAGTTTTCAGAACACCATATATTTT
CDR3 protein: CASSFQNTIYF

D gene: NA
CDR3 length: 16
J gene: TRBJ2-2
clone size: many
V gene: TRBV5-5
CDR3 DNA: TGTGCCAGCAGCTTGGATTTCAGGGTGAACACCGGGGAGCTGTTTTTT
CDR3 protein: CASSLDFRVNTGELFF

D gene: NA
CDR3 length: 14
J gene: TRBJ1-1
clone size: many
V gene: TRBV29-1
CDR3 DNA: TGCAGCGTTCGGCCGACAGGTACAAACACTGAAGCTTTCTTT
CDR3 protein: CSVRPTGTNTEAFF

D gene: TRBD2
CDR3 length: 17
J gene: TRBJ2-1
clone size: many
V gene: TRBV20-1
CDR3 DNA: TGCAGTGTCACGACTAGCGGGGGGGCCGGGCCTTACAATGAGCAGTTCTTC
CDR3 protein: CSVTTSGGAGPYNEQFF

D gene: NA
CDR3 length: 17
J gene: TRBJ2-4
clone size: many
V gene: TRBV21-1
CDR3 DNA: TGTGCCAGCAGCAAAGAGAACAGCGACATAGCCAAAAACATTCAGTACTTC
CDR3 protein: CASSKENSDIAKNIQYF

D gene: NA
CDR3 length: 13
J gene: TRBJ2-5
clone size: many
V gene: TRBV5-1
CDR3 DNA: TGCGCCAGCAGCGAAGGGTCTGGCGTGACCCAGTACTTC
CDR3 protein: CASSEGSGVTQYF

D gene: NA
CDR3 length: 16
J gene: TRBJ1-5
clone size: many
V gene: TRBV10-1
CDR3 DNA: TGCGCCAGCAGCCAAAGTAGGGGCAGGGACGGCCAGCCCCAGCATTTT
CDR3 protein: CASSQSRGRDGQPQHF

D gene: NA
CDR3 length: 15
J gene: TRBJ2-1
clone size: medium-sized
V gene: TRBV9
CDR3 DNA: TGTGCCAGCAGCGTAGATAACAGGGGGGGCAATGAGCAGTTCTTC
CDR3 protein: CASSVDNRGGNEQFF

D gene: TRBD1
CDR3 length: 15
J gene: TRBJ2-7
clone size: NA
V gene: TRBV7-9
CDR3 DNA: TGTGCCAGCAGCTTGGAGACAGGGAGCTCCTACGAGCAGTACTTC
CDR3 protein: CASSLETGSSYEQYF

D gene: NA
CDR3 length: 16
J gene: TRBJ1-5
clone size: many
V gene: TRBV5-5
CDR3 DNA: TGTGCCAGCAGCTTGGCCTGGGGACTCGAGGGGCAGCCCCAGCATTTT
CDR3 protein: CASSLAWGLEGQPQHF

D gene: TRBD2
CDR3 length: 14
J gene: TRBJ2-7
clone size: many
V gene: TRBV7-9
CDR3 DNA: TGTGCCAGCAGCTTACGGGGGGTCCCCTACGAGCAGTACTTC
CDR3 protein: CASSLRGVPYEQYF

D gene: NA
CDR3 length: 17
J gene: TRBJ2-5
clone size: NA
V gene: TRBV6-6
CDR3 DNA: TGTGCCAGCAGGGGCACGGGATCCCGGATCGCTGGAGAGACCCAGTACTTC
CDR3 protein: CASRGTGSRIAGETQYF

D gene: NA
CDR3 length: 15
J gene: TRBJ2-2
clone size: many
V gene: TRBV6-2/TRBV6-3
CDR3 DNA: TGTGCCAGCAGTCACGGGACTGCGAGCACCGGGGAGCTGTTTTTT
CDR3 protein: CASSHGTASTGELFF

D gene: NA
CDR3 length: 12
J gene: TRBJ2-7
clone size: many
V gene: TRBV6-6
CDR3 DNA: TGTGCCAGCAGCAGCACCAGGTACGAGCAGTACTTC
CDR3 protein: CASSSTRYEQYF

D gene: NA
CDR3 length: 13
J gene: TRBJ2-7
clone size: many
V gene: TRBV14
CDR3 DNA: TGTGCCAGCAGCCAATACGGGTGGGCCGAGCAGTACTTC
CDR3 protein: CASSQYGWAEQYF

D gene: TRBD1
CDR3 length: 15
J gene: TRBJ2-2
clone size: many
V gene: TRBV7-9
CDR3 DNA: TGTGCCAGCAGCCCCCCCGGGACAGATGGAGGGGAGCTGTTTTTT
CDR3 protein: CASSPPGTDGGELFF

D gene: NA
CDR3 length: 11
J gene: TRBJ1-1
clone size: many
V gene: TRBV7-9
CDR3 DNA: TGTGCCAGCGGCTTCGGGACTGAAGCTTTCTTT
CDR3 protein: CASGFGTEAFF

D gene: NA
CDR3 length: 13
J gene: TRBJ2-2
clone size: many
V gene: TRBV5-1
CDR3 DNA: TGCGCCAGCAGCTTTGGAGGTCCCGGGGAGCTGTTTTTT
CDR3 protein: CASSFGGPGELFF

D gene: NA
CDR3 length: 13
J gene: TRBJ2-4
clone size: many
V gene: TRBV11-2
CDR3 DNA: TGTGCCAGCAGCTCCGTCCCCCCCAACATTCAGTACTTC
CDR3 protein: CASSSVPPNIQYF

D gene: NA
CDR3 length: 11
J gene: TRBJ1-5
clone size: many
V gene: TRBV6-4
CDR3 DNA: TGTGCCAGCACCATCCGTCAGCCCCAGCATTTT
CDR3 protein: CASTIRQPQHF

D gene: TRBD2
CDR3 length: 14
J gene: TRBJ2-3
clone size: many
V gene: TRBV20-1
CDR3 DNA: TGCAGTGCTCGCAAAGCGGGGGCCCGGGATACGCAGTATTTT
CDR3 protein: CSARKAGARDTQYF

D gene: TRBD1
CDR3 length: 15
J gene: TRBJ2-7
clone size: many
V gene: TRBV20-1
CDR3 DNA: TGCAGTGCCCCCAACCCGACAGGGGGAATGGAGGAGCAGTACTTC
CDR3 protein: CSAPNPTGGMEEQYF